Listed here are 16 T cell receptor beta chains from one sample, sequenced in a study of T cell changes during pregnancy in multiple sclerosis. Measured with immunoSEQ multiplex PCR; TCRdb has only the in-frame clones, and not every one. Of about 89,000 clones in the sample, 92% were seen once. Sequenced here: peripheral blood, sampled after pregnancy. These receptors were taken from a female donor in good health, enrolled as a control in a pregnancy study.

This clone was found a few times. The junction departs from the called germline gene at one end, perhaps through a read error. V is TRBV4-1 and J is TRBJ2-7; the match to TRBD1 covers 9 bases. The CDR3 length is 16 residues. Germline CDR1 reads MGHRA; CDR2 reads YSYEKL. The CDR3 DNA is TGTGCCAGCAGCCAAGATGCAGGGACAGGGTCTAACGAGCAGTACTTC. Translating it yields CASSQDAGTGSNEQYF.

This sequence joins TRBV19 and TRBJ2-1, with 12 bases lining up with TRBD2. This CDR3 has 14 amino acids. The ends lost 7 bases at V and 8 bases at J; junction bases unmatched: 6. Germline V gene data show CDR1 as LNHDA and CDR2 as SQIVND (reference sequence). This CDR3 is CASTLTSGSDEQFF. In DNA form, the CDR3 reads TGTGCCAGTACTCTGACTAGCGGGAGTGATGAGCAGTTCTTC. The full variable domain, completed using reference TRBV19 and TRBJ2-1, is DGGITQSPKYLFRKEGQNVTLSCEQNLNHDAMYWYRQDPGQGLRLIYYSQIVNDFQKGDIAEGYSVSREKKESFPLTVTSAQKNPTAFYLCASTLTSGSDEQFFGPGTRLTVL.

About this clone itself: The junction shows a germline mismatch at one end, possibly a read error. This chain links TRBV7-7 with TRBJ2-7; 10 bases fit TRBD2. Germline V lookup: CDR1 SSHAT, CDR2 FNYEAQ (reference sequence). This CDR3 contains 15 residues. The CDR3 DNA follows: TGTGCTAGCAGGTTTCTAGCGGGAGTATTTTACGAGCAGTACTTC. Its protein product is CASRFLAGVFYEQYF.

This rearrangement joins TRBV19 to TRBJ2-1; a weak D match, TRBD1 (6 bases). There are 15 residues in the CDR3. The germline V gene encodes CDR1 LNHDA and CDR2 SQIVND (reference sequence). With 7 bases removed from V and 0 bases from J, the gap between germline ends came to 13 bases. CDR3 amino acids: CASNLDRSSYNEQFF. Written as DNA, the CDR3 is TGTGCCAGTAACCTCGACAGGAGCTCCTACAATGAGCAGTTCTTC. The variable domain in full, completed from reference TRBV19 and TRBJ2-1, reads DGGITQSPKYLFRKEGQNVTLSCEQNLNHDAMYWYRQDPGQGLRLIYYSQIVNDFQKGDIAEGYSVSREKKESFPLTVTSAQKNPTAFYLCASNLDRSSYNEQFFGPGTRLTVL.

This chain uses TRBV27 with TRBJ2-1; no reliable D call. In germline, CDR1 is MNHEY, CDR2 SMNVEV (reference sequence). The CDR3 contains 11 residues. Trimming took 4 bases from V and 8 from J, leaving 6 bases between them. CDR3 loop: CASSWADEQFF. The CDR3 region has the DNA TGTGCCAGCAGTTGGGCCGATGAGCAGTTCTTC.

The V gene is TRBV19, the J gene TRBJ2-1; D is unclear. Trimming left V 3 bases short and J 6 bases short, with 12 bases between. This CDR3 region has 14 residues. Germline CDR1 LNHDA, CDR2 SQIVND (reference sequence). The CDR3 DNA follows: TGTGCCAGTAGTATTTTGGGCAGCACCAATGAGCAGTTCTTC. Its translation: CASSILGSTNEQFF.

V and J are TRBV6-6 and TRBJ2-7, with a tentative D call TRBD2 (6 bases). The CDR3 runs to 14 residues. Germline-derived CDR1 and CDR2 are MNHNY and SVGAGI (reference sequence). Deletions cut 5 bases from V and 3 bases from J, with 14 bases between. The CDR3 protein is CASSQARRVYEQYF. The CDR3, as DNA: TGTGCCAGCAGTCAGGCCCGGAGGGTCTACGAGCAGTACTTC.

The V gene is TRBV9, the J gene TRBJ2-3; D unresolved. The CDR3 is made up of 13 amino acids. Germline assignment: CDR1 SGDLS and CDR2 YYNGEE. The V end lost 0 bases, the J end lost 1 base, and 3 bases lay between the germline ends. The CDR3 spells CASSVGRTDTQYF. The CDR3 nucleotides read TGTGCCAGCAGCGTAGGGCGCACAGATACGCAGTATTTT.

V is TRBV4-1 and J is TRBJ2-7, with D possibly matching TRBD1 (5 bases). Trimming removed 2 bases from V and 1 base from J, with 9 bases in between. This CDR3 comprises 14 residues. Germline V lookup: CDR1 MGHRA, CDR2 YSYEKL. The CDR3 DNA sequence: TGCGCCAGCAGCCAAACAGACAGTTCCTACGAGCAGTACTTC. Amino acid sequence: CASSQTDSSYEQYF.

The chain carries TRBV6-1 and TRBJ2-7; maybe TRBD2 (6 bases). The CDR3 is 15 amino acids. Trimming left V 10 bases short and J 2 bases short, with 21 bases between. From germline, CDR1 is MNHNS and CDR2 SASEGT. The CDR3 protein is CATHQLGGAAYEQYF. CDR3 bases: TGTGCCACACACCAACTTGGCGGGGCCGCCTACGAGCAGTACTTC.

The chain uses TRBV28 and TRBJ1-6; D is unresolved. Germline lookup yields CDR1 MDHEN and CDR2 SYDVKM. This CDR3 is built from 14 residues. Trimming removed 6 bases at V and 10 bases at J, with 16 bases between. For the CDR3, the DNA is TGTGCCAGCAGCCTGGGCCCTTCCCGGTCACCCCTCCACTTT. Amino acids: CASSLGPSRSPLHF.

The rearrangement links TRBV19 to TRBJ1-5; TRBD1 might be the D (5 bases). Germline V lookup: CDR1 LNHDA, CDR2 SQIVND (reference sequence). The CDR3 runs 14 residues. Trimming left V 3 bases short and J 6 bases short, with 12 bases between. The DNA of the CDR3 is TGTGCCAGTAGTATGGGGGGGTTTTCTCAGCCCCAGCATTTT. Amino acids: CASSMGGFSQPQHF.

The V call is TRBV7-9, the J call TRBJ1-2; tentative D call: TRBD1 (6 bases). The CDR3 has 13 residues. V gave up 5 bases and J gave up 6 bases, with 13 bases separating them. The germline V gene has CDR1 SEHNR and CDR2 FQNEAQ (reference sequence). The CDR3 DNA reads TGTGCCAGCAGCCGGGAGGACAGCCATGGCTACACCTTC. It specifies CASSREDSHGYTF.

V is TRBV7-8 and J is TRBJ2-1; 11 nucleotides line up with TRBD2. This CDR3 is built from 20 residues. The germline V gene encodes CDR1 SGHVS and CDR2 FQNEAQ. The trim removed 1 base at V and 2 bases at J, leaving 13 bases unmatched. Written as DNA, the CDR3 is TGTGCCAGCAGCTTAGAGATTAGACTAGCGGGGTTCTTGCCCTACAATGAGCAGTTCTTC. Protein product: CASSLEIRLAGFLPYNEQFF.

This sequence joins TRBV4-2 and TRBJ2-5; 11 bases agree with TRBD1. The V gene end was trimmed by 8 bases and the J gene end by 2 bases; junction bases not matched to a gene: 7. Germline V lookup: CDR1 LGHNA, CDR2 YNFKEQ. There are 15 residues in the CDR3. In DNA form, the CDR3 reads TGTGCCAGCGCTCCCCGGGACAGGGGGCAAGAGACCCAGTACTTC. Protein sequence: CASAPRDRGQETQYF.

The DNA of the CDR3 is TGTGCCAGCAGCGTATTGTGGGACAGCGTACCTGTAGAGGCTTTCTTT. This codes for CASSVLWDSVPVEAFF. The V and J genes are TRBV9 and TRBJ1-1, with TRBD1 identical over 7 bases. The CDR3 loop spans 16 amino acids. Looked up from germline, CDR1 is SGDLS and CDR2 is YYNGEE. Trimming at V came to 1 base and at J to 11 bases, leaving 17 bases not matched to a gene.